This T cell receptor beta chain was observed in a study of shared clonotypes between healthy human individuals. Sequenced by immunoSEQ multiplex PCR; TCRdb stores in-frame clones only, minus some. The sample lists about 2,500,000 clones, roughly nine tenths occurring once. The sequencing sample was made of naive CD4+ T cells sorted from blood. Subset here: CD45RA+ positively selected. The sequence was collected from a man between 18 and 35 years old in good health.

CDR3 in amino acids: CASSLVSGGTSGSSYEQYF. As DNA, the CDR3 is TGTGCCAGCAGCTTAGTATCCGGGGGGACTAGCGGGAGCTCCTACGAGCAGTACTTC. This sequence joins TRBV7-6 and TRBJ2-7, with 14 bases matching TRBD2. The CDR3 is 19 residues long. V lost 1 base, J lost 0 bases, and 8 bases stayed unmatched. Germline V CDR1 and CDR2: SGHVS, FNYEAQ.